Below are 3 T cell receptor beta chains sequenced from a single sample in a study of shared clonotypes between healthy human individuals. The method was immunoSEQ multiplex PCR; TCRdb's version includes in-frame clones alone and lacks a portion of them. This sample has 2.5 million or so clones, with just over 90% found just once. The source material was naive CD4+ T cells sorted from blood. Subset: CD45RA+ positively selected. The receptors were gathered from a man aged 18 to 29 in good health.

This chain links TRBV6-5 with TRBJ1-3; D remains ambiguous. The V gene lost 8 bases and the J gene lost 0 bases, with 5 bases spanning the gap. Per the germline V gene, CDR1 is MNHEY and CDR2 is SVGAGI. The CDR3 totals 12 residues. The CDR3 spells CASVSSGNTIYF. The CDR3 nucleotides are TGTGCCAGCGTGTCCTCTGGAAACACCATATATTTT.

The chain has TRBV10-2 and TRBJ2-7; D might be TRBD1 (5 bases). Germline CDR1 WSHSY, CDR2 SAAADI. The V and J ends lost 3 bases and 5 bases respectively, with 17 bases between them. This CDR3 spans 15 amino acids. The CDR3 bases are TGCGCCAGCAGTGAATTACAGGTGGGGCGTAACGAGCAGTACTTC. Protein sequence: CASSELQVGRNEQYF.

The chain links TRBV7-9 to TRBJ1-1; 8 nucleotides agree with TRBD1. The V segment lost 6 bases and the J segment 2 bases; nucleotides outside the gene matches: 2. The CDR3 loop spans 13 amino acids. Germline V lookup: CDR1 SEHNR, CDR2 FQNEAQ (reference sequence). CDR3 sequence reads: CASSGQGNTEAFF. The CDR3 nucleotides are TGTGCCAGCAGTGGACAGGGTAACACTGAAGCTTTCTTT. The full variable domain, completed using reference TRBV7-9 and TRBJ1-1, is DTGVSQNPRHKITKRGQNVTFRCDPISEHNRLYWYRQTLGQGPEFLTYFQNEAQLEKSRLLSDRFSAERPKGSFSTLEIQRTEQGDSAMYLCASSGQGNTEAFFGQGTRLTVV.